Each of the 12 T cell receptor beta chains below was sequenced from the same sample in a study of cytomegalovirus exposure and HLA in healthy donors. Profiled with immunoSEQ multiplex PCR; TCRdb holds only in-frame clones, not every one. The table includes roughly 330,000 clones, around 90% detected once. Sequencing used PBMCs. The source is a woman aged 25-40 years in good health and CMV-seropositive.

In DNA form, the CDR3 reads TGTGCCAGCAGCTTAGTACAGGATAGGGGCAATGAGCAGTTCTTC. Protein product: CASSLVQDRGNEQFF. The rearrangement links TRBV7-2 to TRBJ2-1; tentative D call: TRBD1 (5 bases). V was pared by 1 base and J by 6 bases, with 13 bases between. Germline V gene data show CDR1 as SGHTA and CDR2 as FQGNSA. The CDR3 is 15 amino acids.

This chain uses TRBV27 with TRBJ2-2, with 9 positions matching TRBD1. CDR1 is MNHEY and CDR2 is SMNVEV in the germline V gene (reference sequence). The V and J ends lost 3 bases and 3 bases, in that order; junction bases with no gene match: 5. CDR3 length equals 16 residues. The DNA of the CDR3 is TGTGCCAGCAGTTTTGGTGACAGGGGGTACACCGGGGAGCTGTTTTTT. This codes for CASSFGDRGYTGELFF.

This chain joins TRBV29-1 and TRBJ2-1, with D unresolved. The germline CDR1 and CDR2 sequences are SQVTM and ANQGSEA. V was pared by 1 base and J by 6 bases, with 10 bases between. This CDR3 is 13 amino acids long. This chain's CDR3 is CSVEVELRNEQFF. In DNA, the CDR3 is TGCAGCGTTGAAGTCGAGTTACGCAATGAGCAGTTCTTC.

The V and J genes are TRBV27 and TRBJ1-4, with D unclear. V lost 5 bases to trimming and J lost 7 bases, with 11 bases between them. CDR3 length equals 13 residues. Per germline, CDR1 MNHEY and CDR2 SMNVEV (reference sequence). CDR3 nucleotide sequence: TGTGCCAGCAGTCCCCCGGGAAGTGAAAAACTGTTTTTT. It codes for CASSPPGSEKLFF.

This chain joins TRBV27 and TRBJ1-5; D might be TRBD1 (5 bases). CDR1 is MNHEY and CDR2 is SMNVEV in the germline V gene (reference sequence). CDR3 length: 17 amino acids. Deletions cut 1 base from V and 2 bases from J, with 15 bases between. Here the CDR3 DNA reads TGTGCCAGCAGTTTATGGGCAGGGAGGAGGCGCAATCAGCCCCAGCATTTT. Amino acid sequence: CASSLWAGRRRNQPQHF.

The DNA of the CDR3 is TGTGCCAGCACTGACAGCGAGGGTAACTATGGCTACACCTTC. Amino acids: CASTDSEGNYGYTF. J is TRBJ1-2 and V is TRBV6-6, with a weak D call TRBD1 (5 bases). Trimming removed 7 bases at V and 1 base at J, with 13 bases between. In germline, CDR1 is MNHNY, CDR2 SVGAGI (reference sequence). The CDR3 contains 14 residues.

The chain joins TRBV2 to TRBJ1-1; D is uncertain. CDR3 length equals 16 residues. The V end lost 2 bases, the J end lost 4 bases, and 17 bases lay between the germline ends. In germline, CDR1 is SNHLY, CDR2 FYNNEI. The CDR3 loop is CASSERGLTWGTEAFF. In DNA, the CDR3 is TGTGCCAGCAGTGAACGTGGCTTGACTTGGGGCACTGAAGCTTTCTTT.

This chain joins TRBV7-9 and TRBJ1-2; tentative D call: TRBD1 (5 bases). Germline CDR1 is SEHNR and CDR2 is FQNEAQ (reference sequence). There are 14 residues in the CDR3. The V end lost 4 bases, the J end lost 4 bases, and 13 bases lay between the germline ends. CDR3 sequence (DNA): TGTGCCAGCAGCTCGGACAATCTATCCTATGGCTACACCTTC. Encoded protein: CASSSDNLSYGYTF.

The sample holds one count of this clone. The chain joins TRBV4-2 to TRBJ2-7; D is ambiguous. Germline V CDR1 and CDR2: LGHNA, YNFKEQ. This CDR3 spans 18 amino acids. Trimming left V 0 bases short and J 4 bases short, with 22 bases between. CDR3 in DNA: TGTGCCAGCAGCCAAGAGGGGATGAGCCCCAGAGTGGCTTACGAGCAGTACTTC. Residues: CASSQEGMSPRVAYEQYF.

Details on this clone: Different DNA sequences within this sample yield the same CDR3. The V gene is TRBV30, the J gene TRBJ1-5; D is ambiguous. This CDR3 is 12 amino acids long. CDR1 GTSNPN and CDR2 SVGIG come from the germline V gene (reference sequence). Trimming shortened V by 3 bases and J by 2 bases, and 5 bases separated the two germline ends. The CDR3 sequence is CAWSQGNQPQHF. The CDR3 region has the DNA TGTGCCTGGAGCCAGGGCAATCAGCCCCAGCATTTT.

The genes are TRBV7-2 and TRBJ1-2; D is undetermined. CDR3 length equals 11 residues. Trimming cost V 1 base and J 13 bases, with 10 bases left between them. Per germline, CDR1 SGHTA and CDR2 FQGNSA. The CDR3 reads CASSLGGNLTF. In DNA, the CDR3 is TGTGCCAGCAGCTTAGGCGGGAACCTCACCTTC.

There are a few counts of this clone. The gene calls are TRBV19 and TRBJ1-4; D uncertain. Trimming shortened V by 1 base and J by 7 bases, and 10 bases separated the two germline ends. Germline V gene data show CDR1 as LNHDA and CDR2 as SQIVND (reference sequence). This CDR3 is 14 amino acids long. The CDR3 nucleotides are TGTGCCAGTAGTATAGTCTTAGCTCTTGAAAAACTGTTTTTT. It specifies CASSIVLALEKLFF.